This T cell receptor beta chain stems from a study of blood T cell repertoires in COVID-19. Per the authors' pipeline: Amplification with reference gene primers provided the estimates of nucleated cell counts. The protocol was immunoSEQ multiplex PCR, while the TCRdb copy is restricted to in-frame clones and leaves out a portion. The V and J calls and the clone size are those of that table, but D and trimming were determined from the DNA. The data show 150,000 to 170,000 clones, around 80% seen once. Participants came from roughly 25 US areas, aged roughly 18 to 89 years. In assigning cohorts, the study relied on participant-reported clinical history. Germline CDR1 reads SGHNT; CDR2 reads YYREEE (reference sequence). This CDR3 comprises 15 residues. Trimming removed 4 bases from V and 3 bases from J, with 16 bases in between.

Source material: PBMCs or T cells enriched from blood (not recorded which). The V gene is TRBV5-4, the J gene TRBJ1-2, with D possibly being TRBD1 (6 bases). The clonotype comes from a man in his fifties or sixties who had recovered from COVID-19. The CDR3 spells CASSPSRQDYYGYTF. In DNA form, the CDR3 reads TGTGCCAGCAGCCCAAGCAGACAGGACTACTATGGCTACACCTTC. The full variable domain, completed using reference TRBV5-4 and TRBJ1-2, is ETGVTQSPTHLIKTRGQQVTLRCSSQSGHNTVSWYQQALGQGPQFIFQYYREEENGRGNFPPRFSGLQFPNYSSELNVNALELDDSALYLCASSPSRQDYYGYTFGSGTRLTVV.